Included here is one T cell receptor beta chain sequence, with context. Its antigen is not identified. These data are taken from a study of T cells after yellow fever vaccination. Study outcomes and limitations: Abundant bulk-derived clonotypes could contaminate FACS-sorted repertoires. Subsequent to the booster, the majority of primary-vaccination clones reappeared (approximately 95% CD4, around 85% CD8).

The CDR3 is 15 residues long. The ends lost 1 base at V and 8 bases at J; junction bases unmatched: 6. Germline-derived CDR1 and CDR2 are MDHEN and SYDVKM. TCRdb analysed the 5' RACE reads with MiXCR anew, one entry per CDR3 protein. The sample includes 450,000 to 550,000 distinct CDR3 sequences, 21% of them seen just once. The sequencing here drew on PBMCs, taken about 20 days after the first yellow fever vaccination. This sequence originates from a man aged 18 to 30 who received the YFV17D yellow fever vaccine. V and J are TRBV28 and TRBJ1-5, with 9 bases aligning to TRBD1. The CDR3 loop is CASSLSRTGAEPQHF. The CDR3 DNA reads TGTGCCAGCAGTTTATCCCGGACAGGGGCTGAGCCCCAGCATTTT.